The 22 T cell receptor beta chains given below trace back to one sample, sequenced in a study of tumor-infiltrating lymphocytes in localized non-small cell lung cancer. The repertoire was sequenced with immunoSEQ multiplex PCR; TCRdb's copy has only in-frame clones and lacks some. The sample lists about 12,000 clones, roughly 80% seen once, with over 9.5% in the top ten. Material for sequencing was lung tumor tissue. These receptors came from a human donor with non-small cell lung cancer.

This chain joins TRBV12-5 and TRBJ2-5; D remains ambiguous. Trimming shortened V by 4 bases and J by 5 bases, and 14 bases separated the two germline ends. The CDR3 contains 14 residues. Germline CDR1 and CDR2: LGHNT and FRNRAP. The CDR3 region has the DNA TGTGCTAGTGGTTCCGTAAGGGCAGGCGAGACCCAGTACTTC. Encoded protein: CASGSVRAGETQYF.

The chain is built from TRBV5-6 and TRBJ1-6, with D possibly being TRBD1 (5 bases). Per the germline V gene, CDR1 is SGHDT and CDR2 is YYEEEE. This CDR3 has 16 residues. The ends were cut back, 5 bases at V and 8 bases at J, with 20 bases in the middle. The CDR3 loop reads CASSPRNPGIHSPLHF. The CDR3 nucleotides read TGTGCCAGCAGTCCCAGAAATCCAGGGATTCATTCACCCCTCCACTTT.

Worth noting for this clone: One end of the junction varies from germline; a read error may be responsible. The V and J genes are TRBV6-5 and TRBJ2-1; no definite D call. The V gene's germline CDR1 is MNHEY and CDR2 SVGAGI. The CDR3 runs 14 residues. The CDR3 spells CASSYLYSFNEQFF. The CDR3 DNA reads TGTGCCAGCAGTTACCTTTATTCCTTCAATGAGCAGTTCTTC.

V is TRBV10-3 and J is TRBJ2-3; D tentatively fits TRBD1 or TRBD2 (5 bases each). The ends were cut back, 10 bases at V and 2 bases at J, with 22 bases in the middle. This CDR3 is 16 amino acids long. Per the germline V gene, CDR1 is ENHRY and CDR2 is SYGVKD. CDR3 nucleotide sequence: TGTGCCACCGAGGGAACGGGGCCCCTGAACACAGATACGCAGTATTTT. Translation: CATEGTGPLNTDTQYF.

This clone has only a few counts. The chain recombines TRBV27 with TRBJ2-7; D might be TRBD1 (5 bases). Germline V gives CDR1 MNHEY, CDR2 SMNVEV (reference sequence). V shed 6 bases and J shed 12 bases, with 18 bases lying between them. The CDR3 is 12 amino acids. The CDR3 nucleotides are TGTGCCAGCAGACTCAACCAAGGGGTCACGTACTTC. Translation: CASRLNQGVTYF.

The chain uses TRBV28 and TRBJ1-3; 7 bases line up with TRBD1. Germline CDR1 MDHEN, CDR2 SYDVKM. The CDR3 loop spans 14 amino acids. J was trimmed by 4 bases and V by 8 bases; bases with no gene match: 8. CDR3 sequence reads: CASLDRVGGNTIYF. In DNA, the CDR3 is TGTGCCAGCCTCGACAGGGTGGGAGGAAACACCATATATTTT.

This clone has only one observation. The J gene is TRBJ2-2, the V gene TRBV30; TRBD2 agrees at 9 bases. CDR3 size: 13 residues. The trim removed 4 bases at V and 10 bases at J, leaving 7 bases unmatched. Germline assignment: CDR1 GTSNPN and CDR2 SVGIG (reference sequence). The CDR3 bases are TGTGCCTGGAATGGCGGGGGGGCTGTGGAGCTGTTTTTT. It translates to CAWNGGGAVELFF.

This clone was found a few times. The chain carries TRBV11-3 and TRBJ2-5; D unclear. V was clipped by 4 bases and J by 7 bases, with 10 bases between them. Looked up from germline, CDR1 is SGHNT and CDR2 is YENEEA. The CDR3 totals 12 residues. CDR3 region: CASSSEDGTQYF. DNA of the CDR3: TGTGCCAGCAGCTCCGAGGACGGGACCCAGTACTTC.

This chain connects TRBV29-1 to TRBJ1-2, with D hard to call. The CDR3 runs 14 residues. The V gene's germline CDR1 is SQVTM and CDR2 ANQGSEA. V was clipped by 6 bases and J by 2 bases, with 16 bases between them. The CDR3 DNA reads as TGCAGCGTCCAGGCCCGCCGACGAAACTATGGCTACACCTTC. It yields the protein CSVQARRRNYGYTF.

The rearrangement links TRBV29-1 to TRBJ1-1, with TRBD1 matching over 7 bases. Trimming took 8 bases from V and 0 from J; bases not matched to a gene: 6. CDR1 is SQVTM and CDR2 is ANQGSEA in the germline V gene. CDR3 length: 13 residues. This chain's CDR3 is CSFTGELNTEAFF. The CDR3 nucleotides are TGCAGCTTTACAGGGGAATTGAACACTGAAGCTTTCTTT.

J is TRBJ1-1 and V is TRBV6-1; D perhaps matches TRBD1 (5 bases). Trimming removed 4 bases at V and 5 bases at J, with 14 bases between. Germline V gives CDR1 MNHNS, CDR2 SASEGT. The CDR3 consists of 14 residues. The CDR3 DNA reads TGTGCCAGCAGTGTGGGCCGGGGGGAGACTGAAGCTTTCTTT. This codes for CASSVGRGETEAFF.

The chain joins TRBV19 to TRBJ2-5, with 7 positions matching TRBD2. Unmatched junction bases numbered 2, after V lost 1 base and J lost 0 bases. The V gene's germline CDR1 is LNHDA and CDR2 SQIVND (reference sequence). This CDR3 is built from 15 residues. The chain's CDR3 is CASSIGEGYQETQYF. Here the CDR3 DNA reads TGTGCCAGTAGTATAGGGGAGGGGTACCAAGAGACCCAGTACTTC.

The table lists this clone with a few counts. The genes are TRBV5-1 and TRBJ1-2, with a tentative D call TRBD1 (5 bases). Trimming pared 4 bases from V and 3 bases from J, leaving 10 bases between. This CDR3 has 13 residues. Germline CDR1 reads SGHRS; CDR2 reads YFSETQ. CDR3 protein: CASSLGVDYGYTF. The CDR3 nucleotides are TGCGCCAGCAGCCTAGGGGTGGACTATGGCTACACCTTC.

The chain is built from TRBV30 and TRBJ1-2; D unresolved. The germline V and J ends were trimmed by 2 bases and 2 bases, with 6 bases remaining between them. The CDR3 is 12 amino acids. Germline V gene data show CDR1 as GTSNPN and CDR2 as SVGIG (reference sequence). CDR3 DNA: TGTGCCTGGAGTATAGTGAACTATGGCTACACCTTC. This codes for CAWSIVNYGYTF.

The chain links TRBV4-2 to TRBJ1-6; TRBD1 matches 7 bases. The CDR3 loop spans 17 amino acids. Losses at the gene ends were 6 bases for V and 5 bases for J; bases not matched to a gene: 13. The germline CDR1 and CDR2 sequences are LGHNA and YNFKEQ. The CDR3 coding sequence is TGTGCCAGCAGATATACAGGGGACGCTTTCAATAATTCACCCCTCCACTTT. Amino acids: CASRYTGDAFNNSPLHF.

The chain joins TRBV7-9 to TRBJ1-2; 7 bases are shared with TRBD1. The CDR3 contains 16 residues. V gave up 5 bases and J gave up 2 bases; unmatched junction bases: 11. CDR1 and CDR2 from the germline V gene are SEHNR and FQNEAQ (reference sequence). In DNA, the CDR3 is TGTGCCAGCAGCCCCAGGACAGGTACTCTGAACTATGGCTACACCTTC. This encodes CASSPRTGTLNYGYTF.

The chain joins TRBV5-5 to TRBJ1-6; D might be TRBD1 (6 bases). Germline V gene sequence: CDR1 SGHKS, CDR2 YYEKEE (reference sequence). Between the trimmed V and J ends, which lost 4 bases and 0 bases, there was a span of 8 bases. The CDR3 sequence is 15 residues long. Written as DNA, the CDR3 is TGTGCCAGCAGCGTGGACAGCTCCTATAATTCACCCCTCCACTTT. It is translated as CASSVDSSYNSPLHF.

This sequence joins TRBV4-2 and TRBJ1-5, with D maybe TRBD1 (5 bases). There are 15 residues in the CDR3. Germline V gene sequence: CDR1 LGHNA, CDR2 YNFKEQ. Trimming cost V 0 bases and J 7 bases, with 13 bases left between them. The CDR3 here is CASSQEVRVPQPQHF. The CDR3 DNA reads as TGTGCCAGCAGCCAAGAGGTCAGGGTCCCACAGCCCCAGCATTTT.

V usage is TRBV18 and J usage is TRBJ2-2, with 13 nucleotides matching TRBD2. With V trimmed by 3 bases and J by 4 bases, 2 bases remained unmatched. This CDR3 has 16 amino acids. Germline-derived CDR1 and CDR2 are KGHSH and LQKENI. In DNA, the CDR3 is TGTGCCAGCTCACCCAGGACTAGCGGGAGCACCGGGGAGCTGTTTTTT. As protein: CASSPRTSGSTGELFF. Full variable domain (rest looked up from reference TRBV18 and TRBJ2-2): NAGVMQNPRHLVRRRGQEARLRCSPMKGHSHVYWYRQLPEEGLKFMVYLQKENIIDESGMPKERFSAEFPKEGPSILRIQQVVRGDSAAYFCASSPRTSGSTGELFFGEGSRLTVL.

The J gene is TRBJ2-2, the V gene TRBV6-5, with 8 bases fitting TRBD1. The CDR3 loop spans 14 amino acids. V was clipped by 5 bases and J by 5 bases; unmatched bases: 4. Germline-derived CDR1 and CDR2 are MNHEY and SVGAGI. For the CDR3, the DNA is TGTGCCAGCAGTGACCGACAGGGGACCGGGGAGCTGTTTTTT. This translates into CASSDRQGTGELFF.

The V and J genes are TRBV10-3 and TRBJ1-2, with TRBD1 matching over 7 bases. The trim removed 4 bases at V and 7 bases at J, leaving 6 bases unmatched. Germline CDR1 reads ENHRY; CDR2 reads SYGVKD. The CDR3 consists of 13 residues. CDR3 nucleotides: TGTGCCATCAGTGCAAAGGGGGCGGGTGGCTACACCTTC. Its protein product is CAISAKGAGGYTF.

The gene calls are TRBV5-4 and TRBJ2-1; D remains ambiguous. The CDR3 length is 14 residues. The V gene lost 0 bases and the J gene lost 6 bases, with 10 bases spanning the gap. CDR1 and CDR2 (germline): SGHNT, YYREEE (reference sequence). The CDR3 DNA reads as TGTGCCAGCAGCTTGGAAGTCGTTTCCAATGAGCAGTTCTTC. Encoded protein: CASSLEVVSNEQFF.